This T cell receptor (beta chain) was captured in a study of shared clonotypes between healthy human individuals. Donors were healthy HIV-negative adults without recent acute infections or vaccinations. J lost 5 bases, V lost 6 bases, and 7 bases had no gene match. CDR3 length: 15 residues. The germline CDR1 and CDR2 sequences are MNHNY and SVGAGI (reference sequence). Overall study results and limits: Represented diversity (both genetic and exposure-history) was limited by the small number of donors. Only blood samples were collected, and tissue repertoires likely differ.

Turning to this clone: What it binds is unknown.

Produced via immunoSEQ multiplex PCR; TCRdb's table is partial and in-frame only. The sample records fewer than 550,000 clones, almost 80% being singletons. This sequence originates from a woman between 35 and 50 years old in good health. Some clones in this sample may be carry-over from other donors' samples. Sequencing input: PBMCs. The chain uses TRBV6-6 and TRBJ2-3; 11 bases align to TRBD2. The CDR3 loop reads CASSPPSGRLDTQYF. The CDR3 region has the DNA TGTGCCAGCAGCCCTCCTAGCGGGAGGCTAGATACGCAGTATTTT.